These T cell receptor beta chains were read from a single sample in a study of cytomegalovirus exposure and HLA in healthy donors. Assay: immunoSEQ multiplex PCR; the TCRdb copy retains only in-frame clones and omits some. The sample lists approximately 210,000 clones; around four fifths were seen once. Sequencing input: PBMCs. These receptors were taken from a woman between 40 and 55 years old in good health and CMV-seronegative. Both conserved end residues are part of each CDR3. The order of the fields is CDR3 length, D gene, J gene, V gene, clone size, CDR3 DNA, CDR3 protein. D genes are given only for firm matches. Clone size, where shown, is once, few, many, or a class for clones that have expanded.

CDR3 length: 16
D gene: TRBD2
J gene: TRBJ2-3
V gene: TRBV9
clone size: NA
CDR3 DNA: TGTGCCAGCAGCGCGACAGCCGCGGGGGACACAGATACGCAGTATTTT
CDR3 protein: CASSATAAGDTDTQYF

CDR3 length: 16
D gene: NA
J gene: TRBJ2-5
V gene: TRBV19
clone size: NA
CDR3 DNA: TGTGCCAGTAGCACCCCAGGAACGCGGAGGAAAGAGACCCAGTACTTC
CDR3 protein: CASSTPGTRRKETQYF

CDR3 length: 12
D gene: NA
J gene: TRBJ2-7
V gene: TRBV7-9
clone size: NA
CDR3 DNA: TGTGCCAGCAGCTTATTAGCAGACGAGCAGTACTTC
CDR3 protein: CASSLLADEQYF

CDR3 length: 14
D gene: NA
J gene: TRBJ1-4
V gene: TRBV5-1
clone size: NA
CDR3 DNA: TGCGCCAGCAGCTTTCAGGGAGGGGATGAAAAACTGTTTTTT
CDR3 protein: CASSFQGGDEKLFF

CDR3 length: 12
D gene: NA
J gene: TRBJ2-5
V gene: TRBV30
clone size: NA
CDR3 DNA: TGTGCCTGGACCGGCGGCGGGGCGGCCCAGTACTTC
CDR3 protein: CAWTGGGAAQYF

CDR3 length: 17
D gene: NA
J gene: TRBJ1-2
V gene: TRBV15
clone size: NA
CDR3 DNA: TGTGCCACCAGCAGAGATCCGACTCGGGGACACCGGACGGGCTACACCTTC
CDR3 protein: CATSRDPTRGHRTGYTF

CDR3 length: 17
D gene: TRBD2
J gene: TRBJ2-1
V gene: TRBV7-2
clone size: NA
CDR3 DNA: TGTGCCAGCAGCTTAAGGCTAGCGGGACTGGGGTACAATGAGCAGTTCTTC
CDR3 protein: CASSLRLAGLGYNEQFF

CDR3 length: 13
D gene: NA
J gene: TRBJ1-5
V gene: TRBV7-2
clone size: NA
CDR3 DNA: TGTGCCAGCAGCCCTTACGGGGATCAGCCCCAGCATTTT
CDR3 protein: CASSPYGDQPQHF

CDR3 length: 13
D gene: NA
J gene: TRBJ1-5
V gene: TRBV30
clone size: NA
CDR3 DNA: TGTGCCTGGGCTCGGGATAGCAATCAGCCCCAGCATTTT
CDR3 protein: CAWARDSNQPQHF

CDR3 length: 15
D gene: NA
J gene: TRBJ1-1
V gene: TRBV11-3
clone size: NA
CDR3 DNA: TGTGCCAGCAGCTTTAGGTCAGGGGTGAACACTGAAGCTTTCTTT
CDR3 protein: CASSFRSGVNTEAFF

CDR3 length: 14
D gene: NA
J gene: TRBJ2-2
V gene: TRBV11-2
clone size: once
CDR3 DNA: TGTGCCAGCAGCTTCTCCCCCAGCACCGGGGAGCTGTTTTTT
CDR3 protein: CASSFSPSTGELFF

CDR3 length: 16
D gene: TRBD1
J gene: TRBJ2-2
V gene: TRBV9
clone size: NA
CDR3 DNA: TGTGCCAGCAGCGTAGCCGGGACAGGGGGCACCGGGGAGCTGTTTTTT
CDR3 protein: CASSVAGTGGTGELFF

CDR3 length: 14
D gene: TRBD1
J gene: TRBJ2-3
V gene: TRBV5-1
clone size: NA
CDR3 DNA: TGCGCCAGCAAAGACAGGGTCGGCACAGATACGCAGTATTTT
CDR3 protein: CASKDRVGTDTQYF

CDR3 length: 16
D gene: NA
J gene: TRBJ1-1
V gene: TRBV7-2
clone size: NA
CDR3 DNA: TGTGCCAGCAGCTTATCAAGATCCGGGTGGAACACTGAAGCTTTCTTT
CDR3 protein: CASSLSRSGWNTEAFF

CDR3 length: 18
D gene: TRBD1
J gene: TRBJ1-5
V gene: TRBV10-1
clone size: once
CDR3 DNA: TGCGCCAGCACCCCGGGGACAGGAGCCCTTTATAGCAATCAGCCCCAGCATTTT
CDR3 protein: CASTPGTGALYSNQPQHF

CDR3 length: 11
D gene: NA
J gene: TRBJ1-1
V gene: TRBV10-3
clone size: NA
CDR3 DNA: TGTGCCATCAGTGCGGACACTGAAGCTTTCTTT
CDR3 protein: CAISADTEAFF

CDR3 length: 13
D gene: NA
J gene: TRBJ1-2
V gene: TRBV19
clone size: NA
CDR3 DNA: TGTGTCAGCAGACCCCGGGGGAGCGATGGCTACACCTTC
CDR3 protein: CVSRPRGSDGYTF

CDR3 length: 18
D gene: NA
J gene: TRBJ2-6
V gene: TRBV19
clone size: NA
CDR3 DNA: TGTGCCAGTAGTGTCCCGAGGGGGGGCGCCTCTGGGGCCAACGTCCTGACTTTC
CDR3 protein: CASSVPRGGASGANVLTF

CDR3 length: 13
D gene: TRBD1
J gene: TRBJ1-5
V gene: TRBV29-1
clone size: NA
CDR3 DNA: TGCAGCGTAAGACAGGGGCTGGATCAGCCCCAGCATTTT
CDR3 protein: CSVRQGLDQPQHF

CDR3 length: 14
D gene: NA
J gene: TRBJ1-5
V gene: TRBV4-2
clone size: few
CDR3 DNA: TGTGCCAGCAGCCCCCGGGGAGGGGATCAGCCCCAGCATTTT
CDR3 protein: CASSPRGGDQPQHF

CDR3 length: 15
D gene: TRBD2
J gene: TRBJ2-7
V gene: TRBV19
clone size: NA
CDR3 DNA: TGTGCCAGTAGTGCGAATAGCGGGACGACCTACGAGCAGTACTTC
CDR3 protein: CASSANSGTTYEQYF

CDR3 length: 15
D gene: TRBD2
J gene: TRBJ2-1
V gene: TRBV7-8
clone size: NA
CDR3 DNA: TGTGCCAGCAGCGTCCCGAGCGGGAGCTCCAATGAGCAGTTCTTC
CDR3 protein: CASSVPSGSSNEQFF

CDR3 length: 14
D gene: NA
J gene: TRBJ2-2
V gene: TRBV19
clone size: NA
CDR3 DNA: TGTGCCACCGCGCGCAGGACAAACACCGGGGAGCTGTTTTTT
CDR3 protein: CATARRTNTGELFF

CDR3 length: 13
D gene: NA
J gene: TRBJ1-2
V gene: TRBV7-2
clone size: NA
CDR3 DNA: TGTGCCAGCAGCCCGGACAAAAACTATGGCTACACCTTC
CDR3 protein: CASSPDKNYGYTF

CDR3 length: 19
D gene: TRBD1
J gene: TRBJ2-5
V gene: TRBV27
clone size: NA
CDR3 DNA: TGTGCCAGCAGTTACAGGGGCCGGAGGTGGGCGGACGGCTCTGAGACCCAGTACTTC
CDR3 protein: CASSYRGRRWADGSETQYF

CDR3 length: 14
D gene: NA
J gene: TRBJ1-2
V gene: TRBV19
clone size: NA
CDR3 DNA: TGTGCCAGTAGTATAGGGAGAGGACATCATGGCTACACCTTC
CDR3 protein: CASSIGRGHHGYTF

CDR3 length: 16
D gene: NA
J gene: TRBJ1-3
V gene: TRBV11-3
clone size: NA
CDR3 DNA: TGTGCCAGCAGCTTAGATCTTCGGCGGGCTGGAAACACCATATATTTT
CDR3 protein: CASSLDLRRAGNTIYF

CDR3 length: 15
D gene: TRBD2
J gene: TRBJ2-1
V gene: TRBV18
clone size: NA
CDR3 DNA: TGTGCCAGCTCACGACTAGCGGGAGTTGACAATGAGCAGTTCTTC
CDR3 protein: CASSRLAGVDNEQFF

CDR3 length: 13
D gene: TRBD1
J gene: TRBJ1-5
V gene: TRBV29-1
clone size: NA
CDR3 DNA: TGCAGCGTTCGACAGGGTACGGATCAGCCCCAGCATTTT
CDR3 protein: CSVRQGTDQPQHF

CDR3 length: 14
D gene: NA
J gene: TRBJ1-1
V gene: TRBV7-8
clone size: NA
CDR3 DNA: TGTGCCAGCAGCTCCCCTGGGTGGGCGCAAGAAGCTTTCTTT
CDR3 protein: CASSSPGWAQEAFF

CDR3 length: 14
D gene: NA
J gene: TRBJ1-2
V gene: TRBV30
clone size: NA
CDR3 DNA: TGTGCCTGGAGTAGGGGCGGAATAGTCTATGGCTACACCTTC
CDR3 protein: CAWSRGGIVYGYTF

CDR3 length: 14
D gene: NA
J gene: TRBJ2-7
V gene: TRBV11-2
clone size: once
CDR3 DNA: TGTGCCAGCAGCTTAGAGGGCCGGGCGGGAGAGCAGTACTTC
CDR3 protein: CASSLEGRAGEQYF

CDR3 length: 14
D gene: TRBD1
J gene: TRBJ1-1
V gene: TRBV29-1
clone size: NA
CDR3 DNA: TGCAGCGTAAAACGAGGAGGGGGCCTTGCTGAAGCTTTCTTT
CDR3 protein: CSVKRGGGLAEAFF

CDR3 length: 15
D gene: NA
J gene: TRBJ1-2
V gene: TRBV6-1
clone size: NA
CDR3 DNA: TGTGCCAGCAGCCGCGGACGGGAACAGAACTACGGCTACACCTTC
CDR3 protein: CASSRGREQNYGYTF

CDR3 length: 14
D gene: TRBD2
J gene: TRBJ2-7
V gene: TRBV10-3
clone size: NA
CDR3 DNA: TGTGCCATCAGTGAGTCGACTAGCGGCTACGAGCAGTACTTC
CDR3 protein: CAISESTSGYEQYF

CDR3 length: 16
D gene: TRBD2
J gene: TRBJ2-7
V gene: TRBV18
clone size: NA
CDR3 DNA: TGTGCCAGCTCACCACTTCAAGCGGGAGGGGCCTACGAGCAGTACTTC
CDR3 protein: CASSPLQAGGAYEQYF

CDR3 length: 15
D gene: NA
J gene: TRBJ1-2
V gene: TRBV6-5
clone size: NA
CDR3 DNA: TGTGCCAGCAGTTACTCGTCGAGCCTGAACTATGGCTACACCTTC
CDR3 protein: CASSYSSSLNYGYTF

CDR3 length: 15
D gene: NA
J gene: TRBJ1-4
V gene: TRBV10-3
clone size: NA
CDR3 DNA: TGTGCCATCAGTGAACGAGGGATTGGACGCGAAAAACTGTTTTTT
CDR3 protein: CAISERGIGREKLFF

CDR3 length: 14
D gene: TRBD1
J gene: TRBJ2-7
V gene: TRBV6-1
clone size: NA
CDR3 DNA: TGTGCCAGCAGGTGGGGACAGCTTTCCTACGAGCAGTACTTC
CDR3 protein: CASRWGQLSYEQYF

CDR3 length: 15
D gene: TRBD2
J gene: TRBJ2-1
V gene: TRBV19
clone size: NA
CDR3 DNA: TGTGCCAGTAGTCTTAGCGGGTCCTCCTACAATGAGCAGTTCTTC
CDR3 protein: CASSLSGSSYNEQFF

CDR3 length: 15
D gene: NA
J gene: TRBJ2-5
V gene: TRBV19
clone size: NA
CDR3 DNA: TGTGCCACCTCACGAGGGTCAGTAGTTGGCGAGACCCAGTACTTC
CDR3 protein: CATSRGSVVGETQYF

CDR3 length: 12
D gene: TRBD1
J gene: TRBJ1-2
V gene: TRBV7-9
clone size: few
CDR3 DNA: TGTGCCAGCAGCTTGGAAGACAGGGGGCAGACCTTC
CDR3 protein: CASSLEDRGQTF

CDR3 length: 12
D gene: NA
J gene: TRBJ2-3
V gene: TRBV30
clone size: few
CDR3 DNA: TGTGCCTGGACTCTCTCCGGGGATACGCAGTATTTT
CDR3 protein: CAWTLSGDTQYF

CDR3 length: 14
D gene: NA
J gene: TRBJ2-3
V gene: TRBV7-3
clone size: NA
CDR3 DNA: TGTGCCAGCAGCCCGGGACGGGGGACAGATACGCAGTATTTT
CDR3 protein: CASSPGRGTDTQYF

CDR3 length: 17
D gene: NA
J gene: TRBJ2-7
V gene: TRBV2
clone size: NA
CDR3 DNA: TGTGCCAGCAGTGATAACGTTCGGGAGACCCCGGGCTGGAAGCAGTACTTC
CDR3 protein: CASSDNVRETPGWKQYF

CDR3 length: 13
D gene: NA
J gene: TRBJ1-1
V gene: TRBV30
clone size: NA
CDR3 DNA: TGTGCCTGGAGGGGGACATCGGGCTTCGAGGCTTTCTTT
CDR3 protein: CAWRGTSGFEAFF